This TCR beta chain was sequenced for a study of cytomegalovirus exposure and HLA in healthy donors. This table comes from immunoSEQ multiplex PCR, and its TCRdb copy is limited to in-frame clones, with some not included. The sample includes some 170,000 clones, around four fifths of them seen just once. The CDR3 length is 15 residues. Looked up from germline, CDR1 is SGHVS and CDR2 is FNYEAQ. The germline V and J ends were trimmed by 2 bases and 4 bases, with 13 bases remaining between them. Sequencing input: PBMCs. The V call is TRBV7-6, the J call TRBJ2-3; D may be TRBD2 (5 bases). The TCR comes from a man aged 30-40 years in good health and CMV-seropositive. The DNA for the CDR3 is TGTGCCAGCAGCTTACCCGGCGGGTCCTCAGATACGCAGTATTTT. Its protein product is CASSLPGGSSDTQYF.